A single sample is the source of the 21 T cell receptor beta chains below, sequenced in a study of T cells after yellow fever vaccination. TCRdb re-analysed the 5' RACE reads in MiXCR, keeping a single row per CDR3 protein. The table has about 130,000 distinct CDR3 sequences, 5% to 7.5% seen once; the top ten hold approximately 0.59%. The sequenced sample was CD4+ T cells sorted from PBMCs, obtained 10 days after the yellow fever booster vaccination. The receptors originated from a man aged 30 to 45 who received the YFV17D yellow fever vaccine.

This clonotype has ten or more counts. This chain connects TRBV29-1 to TRBJ1-5; TRBD1 aligns across 9 bases. Germline V gene data show CDR1 as SQVTM and CDR2 as ANQGSEA. V lost 7 bases and J lost 11; bases outside the gene matches: 15. The CDR3 has 14 residues. The CDR3 DNA reads TGCAGCGCTGCTGCCGGGACAGGGTCAGAGGCCCAGCATTTT. Residues: CSAAAGTGSEAQHF.

The rearrangement uses TRBV5-1 and TRBJ1-4, with D tentatively TRBD1 (6 bases). CDR1 and CDR2 (germline): SGHRS, YFSETQ. The V and J ends lost 5 bases and 0 bases respectively, with 8 bases between them. This CDR3 has 14 amino acids. The CDR3 coding sequence is TGCGCCAGCAGTCGGACAGCAACTAATGAAAAACTGTTTTTT. It encodes CASSRTATNEKLFF.

This clonotype was picked up many times. The J gene is TRBJ2-5, the V gene TRBV29-1; 9 positions agree with TRBD1. Germline CDR1 is SQVTM and CDR2 is ANQGSEA. Trimming at V came to 7 bases and at J to 1 base, leaving 7 bases not matched to a gene. The CDR3 sequence is 14 residues long. The CDR3 sequence is CSAEDRGSQETQYF. In DNA form, the CDR3 reads TGCAGCGCCGAGGACAGGGGCTCCCAAGAGACCCAGTACTTC. Full variable domain (rest looked up from reference TRBV29-1 and TRBJ2-5): SAVISQKPSRDICQRGTSLTIQCQVDSQVTMMFWYRQQPGQSLTLIATANQGSEATYESGFVIDKFPISRPNLTFSTLTVSNMSPEDSSIYLCSAEDRGSQETQYFGPGTRLLVL.

This clonotype has ten or more counts. This chain connects TRBV7-6 to TRBJ2-7; perhaps D is TRBD1 or TRBD2 (5 bases each). CDR3 size: 12 residues. Looked up from germline, CDR1 is SGHVS and CDR2 is FNYEAQ. The V end lost 5 bases, the J end lost 7 bases, and 12 bases lay between the germline ends. The CDR3 is CASSQPGREQYF. The CDR3 region has the DNA TGTGCCAGCAGCCAACCGGGGCGAGAGCAGTACTTC.

Concerning this clonotype: Possible read error: a much larger clone is one base away. This chain connects TRBV7-9 to TRBJ1-4; D is uncertain. Germline assignment: CDR1 SEHNR and CDR2 FQNEAQ (reference sequence). This CDR3 contains 16 residues. Between the trimmed V and J ends, which lost 1 base and 3 bases, there was a span of 12 bases. The CDR3 spells CASSLGAAASNEKLFF. DNA of the CDR3: TGTGCCAGCAGCTTAGGGGCCGCGGCATCTAATGAAAAACTGTTTTTT.

This clonotype was counted ten times or more. This chain joins TRBV7-9 and TRBJ2-3, with D possibly TRBD2 on 5 matching bases. Per the germline V gene, CDR1 is SEHNR and CDR2 is FQNEAQ (reference sequence). The CDR3 is 13 amino acids. Trimming removed 2 bases from V and 5 bases from J, with 8 bases in between. CDR3 DNA: TGTGCCAGCAGCTTATGGGAGTTAGATACGCAGTATTTT. Translating gives CASSLWELDTQYF.

This clonotype was counted at least ten times. The chain carries TRBV5-1 and TRBJ2-2, with D tentatively TRBD2 (6 bases). The germline V and J ends were trimmed by 0 bases and 2 bases, with 8 bases remaining between them. This CDR3 has 15 amino acids. The V gene's germline CDR1 is SGHRS and CDR2 YFSETQ. CDR3 loop: CASSLAGANTGELFF. The CDR3 DNA sequence: TGCGCCAGCAGCTTGGCGGGAGCCAACACCGGGGAGCTGTTTTTT.

Ten or more counts support this clonotype. The rearrangement links TRBV9 to TRBJ2-3; the match to TRBD2 covers 9 bases. This CDR3 is built from 15 residues. After removal of 3 bases from V and 3 bases from J, the junction contained 5 bases not matched to a gene. Germline V lookup: CDR1 SGDLS, CDR2 YYNGEE. CDR3 nucleotides: TGTGCCAGCAGCGGGGGAGGACTAGCGACAGATACGCAGTATTTT. The encoded protein is CASSGGGLATDTQYF.

This clonotype has only a few counts. The chain has TRBV4-3 and TRBJ2-5, with D possibly being TRBD2 (7 bases). The CDR3 is made up of 15 amino acids. Germline lookup yields CDR1 LGHNA and CDR2 YSLEER. V was trimmed by 0 bases and J by 5 bases, leaving 13 bases between them. CDR3 in DNA: TGCGCCAGCAGCCAAGACTTAGGGGGAGGGGAGACCCAGTACTTC. It translates to CASSQDLGGGETQYF.

The sample holds a few counts of this clonotype. The chain has TRBV18 and TRBJ1-1; tentative D call: TRBD1 (6 bases). The V end lost 3 bases, the J end lost 10 bases, and 12 bases lay between the germline ends. This CDR3 comprises 12 residues. The germline V gene encodes CDR1 KGHSH and CDR2 LQKENI. The CDR3 protein is CASSPPQGAAFF. As DNA, the CDR3 is TGTGCCAGCTCACCGCCACAGGGAGCAGCTTTCTTT.

This clonotype has ten or more counts. V gene TRBV6-4 combines with J gene TRBJ2-1, with D possibly TRBD2 on 6 matching bases. The V and J ends lost 5 bases and 9 bases respectively, with 14 bases between them. The CDR3 spans 13 residues. Germline V gene sequence: CDR1 MRHNA, CDR2 SNTAGT. CDR3 coding DNA: TGTGCCAGCAGTAGGGACTGGTCGGGTGAGCAGTTCTTC. This codes for CASSRDWSGEQFF.

This clonotype was found many times. The CDR3 DNA reads as TGTGCCGCCCAAGCCCTCGGGGGTAACCAAGAGACCCAGTACTTC. This codes for CAAQALGGNQETQYF. This chain links TRBV7-9 with TRBJ2-5, with D possibly matching TRBD2 (6 bases). The CDR3 contains 15 residues. V shed 11 bases and J shed 0 bases, with 19 bases lying between them. The germline V gene encodes CDR1 SEHNR and CDR2 FQNEAQ (reference sequence).

This clonotype was detected ten times or more. The V call is TRBV29-1, the J call TRBJ2-1; maybe TRBD2 (7 bases). The CDR3 sequence is 13 residues long. Germline CDR1 is SQVTM and CDR2 is ANQGSEA. The germline V and J ends were trimmed by 5 bases and 7 bases, with 15 bases remaining between them. The CDR3 spells CSVIRGGGNEQFF. The CDR3 DNA is TGCAGCGTTATAAGGGGGGGTGGGAATGAGCAGTTCTTC.

This clonotype was counted many times. CDR3 DNA sequence: TGCAGTGCTCCCATGGCGGGAGCCCACAATGAGCAGTTCTTC. Protein sequence: CSAPMAGAHNEQFF. The chain links TRBV20-1 to TRBJ2-1; 7 bases agree with TRBD2. J lost 5 bases, V lost 5 bases, and 9 bases had no gene match. Germline V gives CDR1 DFQATT, CDR2 SNEGSKA (reference sequence). The CDR3 length is 14 residues.

This clonotype has ten or more counts. The V and J genes are TRBV11-2 and TRBJ2-7; either TRBD1 or TRBD2 may fit D (6 bases each). The V end lost 3 bases, the J end lost 2 bases, and 8 bases lay between the germline ends. CDR3 size: 13 residues. Germline V gives CDR1 SGHAT, CDR2 FQNNGV. This CDR3 is CASSLEGAYEQYF. DNA of the CDR3: TGTGCCAGCAGCTTGGAGGGGGCCTACGAGCAGTACTTC.

This clonotype showed up many times. The J gene is TRBJ1-6, the V gene TRBV6-2 or TRBV6-3, with D unresolved. V lost 2 bases and J lost 8, with 4 bases in between. CDR3 length equals 12 residues. The germline V gene encodes CDR1 MNHEY and CDR2 SVGEGT. The CDR3 sequence: CASSYGDSPLHF. The CDR3 bases are TGTGCCAGCAGTTACGGTGATTCACCCCTCCACTTT.

This clonotype was detected many times. The V and J genes are TRBV4-3 and TRBJ2-3; D not resolved. Germline loops: CDR1 LGHNA, CDR2 YSLEER. The CDR3 length is 15 residues. Trimming shortened V by 0 bases and J by 0 bases, and 7 bases separated the two germline ends. DNA for the CDR3: TGCGCCAGCAGCCAAGAACTATTAAGCACAGATACGCAGTATTTT. It codes for CASSQELLSTDTQYF.

This clonotype occurred a few times. The rearrangement uses TRBV15 and TRBJ2-3; D not resolved. The CDR3 runs 13 residues. Trimming shortened V by 7 bases and J by 2 bases, and 10 bases separated the two germline ends. Germline CDR1 LNHNV, CDR2 YYDKDF (reference sequence). CDR3 sequence (DNA): TGTGCCACCAAGGACGGATACACAGATACGCAGTATTTT. It specifies CATKDGYTDTQYF.

This clonotype appeared a few times. This chain joins TRBV7-2 and TRBJ2-7; D is undetermined. The CDR3 is made up of 17 amino acids. Germline V gives CDR1 SGHTA, CDR2 FQGNSA. V was shortened by 2 bases and J by 4 bases, with 21 bases between the two germline ends. Here the CDR3 DNA reads TGTGCCAGCAGCTTATCGCGAACGGGTTGGGCCCCTTACGAGCAGTACTTC. Translating gives CASSLSRTGWAPYEQYF. The whole variable domain, remainder taken from reference TRBV7-2 and TRBJ2-7, is GAGVSQSPSNKVTEKGKDVELRCDPISGHTALYWYRQSLGQGLEFLIYFQGNSAPDKSGLPSDRFSAERTGGSVSTLTIQRTQQEDSAVYLCASSLSRTGWAPYEQYFGPGTRLTVT.

In this sample, this clonotype turned up many times. This chain joins TRBV5-1 and TRBJ2-7; D possibly matches TRBD1 or TRBD2 (5 bases each). Germline CDR1 reads SGHRS; CDR2 reads YFSETQ. The CDR3 totals 15 residues. The V gene lost 0 bases and the J gene lost 5 bases, with 15 bases spanning the gap. CDR3 sequence reads: CASSLGTYRGDEQYF. The CDR3 region has the DNA TGCGCCAGCAGCTTGGGGACTTACCGGGGCGACGAGCAGTACTTC.

The sample holds many counts of this clonotype. The genes are TRBV3-1 and TRBJ2-1; 8 nucleotides line up with TRBD2. This CDR3 region has 13 residues. Germline CDR1 LGHDT, CDR2 YNNKEL (reference sequence). The V segment lost 4 bases and the J segment 5 bases; nucleotides outside the gene matches: 1. In DNA, the CDR3 is TGTGCCAGCAGCCTGGGACTAGACAATGAGCAGTTCTTC. Protein sequence: CASSLGLDNEQFF.